One and the same sample provided the 32 T cell receptor beta chains below, sequenced in a study of cytomegalovirus exposure and HLA in healthy donors. The study ran its PCR with 60 Vbeta and 13 Jbeta primers. Some clones are missing from TCRdb's copy, which holds only in-frame ones; the method was immunoSEQ multiplex PCR. The table records approximately 150,000 clones, around two thirds of them present only once. The sequenced sample was PBMCs. These receptors came from a man aged 25 to 40 in good health and CMV-seropositive.

J is TRBJ2-7 and V is TRBV5-1; tentatively, D is TRBD1 (6 bases). V dropped 1 base and J dropped 2 bases, with 10 bases sitting between them. Germline-derived CDR1 and CDR2 are SGHRS and YFSETQ. This CDR3 contains 14 residues. DNA of the CDR3: TGCGCCAGCAGCTTGCTACAGGGACCCTACGAGCAGTACTTC. It is translated as CASSLLQGPYEQYF.

The rearrangement joins TRBV27 to TRBJ1-5; D perhaps matches TRBD1 (6 bases). CDR3 length: 18 amino acids. Trimming cost V 5 bases and J 0 bases, with 20 bases left between them. The V gene's germline CDR1 is MNHEY and CDR2 SMNVEV (reference sequence). The CDR3 DNA sequence: TGTGCCAGCAGTCCCACAGGGAGGGCCTATTATAGCAATCAGCCCCAGCATTTT. Residues: CASSPTGRAYYSNQPQHF.

V gene TRBV27 combines with J gene TRBJ2-2, with 8 positions matching TRBD2. This CDR3 is built from 14 residues. The germline V gene encodes CDR1 MNHEY and CDR2 SMNVEV (reference sequence). V dropped 6 bases and J dropped 4; count of bases not matched to a gene: 4. CDR3 nucleotide sequence: TGTGCCAGCAGCCCCGGGACTAGCACCGGGGAGCTGTTTTTT. Translated: CASSPGTSTGELFF.

The J gene is TRBJ2-7, the V gene TRBV4-2; TRBD1 is a possible D gene (6 bases). V gave up 1 base and J gave up 5 bases, with 12 bases separating them. CDR1 is LGHNA and CDR2 is YNFKEQ in the germline V gene. The CDR3 is 14 amino acids. This CDR3 reads CASSQVSGQNEQYF. The CDR3 DNA follows: TGTGCCAGCAGCCAAGTATCGGGACAAAACGAGCAGTACTTC.

This rearrangement joins TRBV9 to TRBJ1-1; D is unresolved. The CDR3 runs to 14 residues. In germline, CDR1 is SGDLS, CDR2 YYNGEE. Deletions cut 4 bases from V and 5 bases from J, with 15 bases between. The CDR3 sequence is CASSPPSSGTEAFF. The CDR3 region has the DNA TGTGCCAGCAGCCCCCCATCCTCGGGTACTGAAGCTTTCTTT.

V gene TRBV27 combines with J gene TRBJ2-7; D uncertain. The ends were cut back, 4 bases at V and 5 bases at J, with 12 bases in the middle. The V gene's germline CDR1 is MNHEY and CDR2 SMNVEV (reference sequence). The CDR3 contains 13 residues. The chain's CDR3 is CASSSILRNEQYF. As DNA, the CDR3 is TGTGCCAGCAGTTCCATATTGCGAAACGAGCAGTACTTC.

This chain connects TRBV29-1 to TRBJ2-1; 15 bases are a match to TRBD2. Germline loops: CDR1 SQVTM, CDR2 ANQGSEA. The CDR3 contains 16 residues. Trimming took 5 bases from V and 6 from J; bases not matched to a gene: 8. The CDR3 DNA sequence: TGCAGCGTTCGGGGACTAGCGGGAGGTAGGGGCAATGAGCAGTTCTTC. Amino acid sequence: CSVRGLAGGRGNEQFF.

The chain recombines TRBV5-1 with TRBJ1-1; D is uncertain. The CDR3 covers 14 residues. V was trimmed by 0 bases and J by 4 bases, leaving 10 bases between them. Germline CDR1 is SGHRS and CDR2 is YFSETQ. The CDR3 region has the DNA TGCGCCAGCAGCTTGGACAGATTATCCACTGAAGCTTTCTTT. It is translated as CASSLDRLSTEAFF.

This chain connects TRBV7-2 to TRBJ2-3; 9 nucleotides align to TRBD2. Germline loops: CDR1 SGHTA, CDR2 FQGNSA. The CDR3 runs to 17 residues. J lost 0 bases, V lost 1 base, and 5 bases had no gene match. CDR3 nucleotide sequence: TGTGCCAGCAGCTTAGAGGCTAGCGGGACTAGCACAGATACGCAGTATTTT. Amino acids: CASSLEASGTSTDTQYF.

The V call is TRBV5-1, the J call TRBJ2-2; the D gene is possibly TRBD1 (6 bases). This CDR3 comprises 16 residues. V was cut by 1 base and J by 4 bases, with 14 bases left in between. The germline CDR1 and CDR2 sequences are SGHRS and YFSETQ. CDR3 region: CASSLTGTSTTGELFF. CDR3 in DNA: TGCGCCAGCAGCTTGACCGGGACATCTACCACCGGGGAGCTGTTTTTT.

In its sample, this clone was seen a few times. The CDR3 region has the DNA TGCGCCAGCAGCCAGAGAGCGGGAGGGGCCTACGAGCAGTACTTC. Its protein is CASSQRAGGAYEQYF. The V and J genes are TRBV4-1 and TRBJ2-7; 10 bases are a match to TRBD2. CDR3 length equals 15 residues. Per germline, CDR1 MGHRA and CDR2 YSYEKL. With V trimmed by 3 bases and J by 2 bases, 4 bases remained unmatched.

The chain is built from TRBV9 and TRBJ2-7; perhaps TRBD1 as D (6 bases). CDR1 and CDR2 from the germline V gene are SGDLS and YYNGEE. Trimming removed 3 bases from V and 4 bases from J, with 17 bases in between. This CDR3 spans 15 amino acids. This chain's CDR3 is CASSARDTPNYEQYF. CDR3 coding DNA: TGTGCCAGCAGCGCCCGGGACACTCCTAATTACGAGCAGTACTTC.

Concerning this clone: Other DNA sequences in the same sample also yield this CDR3. The gene calls are TRBV6-6 and TRBJ2-7; D possibly corresponds to TRBD2 (5 bases). There are 15 residues in the CDR3. Germline CDR1 and CDR2: MNHNY and SVGAGI (reference sequence). Trimming shortened V by 3 bases and J by 2 bases, and 14 bases separated the two germline ends. CDR3 coding DNA: TGTGCCAGCAGTTATCTCGGCGGGTCTACCTACGAGCAGTACTTC. Translation: CASSYLGGSTYEQYF.

This clone came up a few times. The CDR3, as DNA: TGTGCCAGCTCTAATACGGGTGACCCCTACGAGCAGTACTTC. It translates to CASSNTGDPYEQYF. The V and J genes are TRBV2 and TRBJ2-7; D is undetermined. In germline, CDR1 is SNHLY, CDR2 FYNNEI. The CDR3 runs 14 residues. Trimming shortened V by 8 bases and J by 2 bases, and 16 bases separated the two germline ends.

This chain joins TRBV9 and TRBJ2-6, with a weak D call TRBD1 (6 bases). V was clipped by 7 bases and J by 0 bases, with 11 bases between them. Germline CDR1 reads SGDLS; CDR2 reads YYNGEE. This CDR3 has 15 amino acids. The CDR3 sequence is CASADRDSGANVLTF. The CDR3 DNA sequence: TGTGCCAGCGCGGACAGAGACTCTGGGGCCAACGTCCTGACTTTC.

The chain carries TRBV4-2 and TRBJ2-7, with 9 bases identical to TRBD2. V shed 1 base and J 3 bases; nucleotides not matched to a gene: 4. Per germline, CDR1 LGHNA and CDR2 YNFKEQ. The CDR3 spans 15 residues. CDR3 DNA sequence: TGTGCCAGCAGCCAAGGACTAGCGGATATCTACGAGCAGTACTTC. Its translation is CASSQGLADIYEQYF.

This clone was observed a handful of times. The V call is TRBV19, the J call TRBJ2-3; weak D call: TRBD2 (5 bases). CDR1 and CDR2 (germline): LNHDA, SQIVND (reference sequence). V lost 3 bases, J lost 1 base, and 11 bases lay in between. The CDR3 runs to 15 residues. The CDR3 region has the DNA TGTGCCAGTAGTATCTTGGCGGGCGGCACAGATACGCAGTATTTT. Translated, it gives CASSILAGGTDTQYF.

This rearrangement joins TRBV7-8 to TRBJ2-1; the match to TRBD2 covers 7 bases. The CDR3 has 17 residues. The germline gives CDR1 SGHVS, CDR2 FQNEAQ. V shed 5 bases and J 8 bases; nucleotides not matched to a gene: 18. The DNA of the CDR3 is TGTGCCAGCAGCCGGGGAATCGGCGGGAGAAATCTGGATGAGCAGTTCTTC. Amino acids: CASSRGIGGRNLDEQFF. The full variable domain, its missing parts supplied by reference TRBV7-8 and TRBJ2-1, is GAGVSQSPRYKVAKRGQDVALRCDPISGHVSLFWYQQALGQGPEFLTYFQNEAQLDKSGLPSDRFFAERPEGSVSTLKIQRTQQEDSAVYLCASSRGIGGRNLDEQFFGPGTRLTVL.

This clone has only a few counts. V is TRBV30 and J is TRBJ2-7; 7 bases are shared with TRBD2. This CDR3 is built from 14 residues. V was pared by 2 bases and J by 2 bases, with 6 bases of the junction left unmatched. Germline lookup yields CDR1 GTSNPN and CDR2 SVGIG (reference sequence). The CDR3 DNA reads TGTGCCTGGAGTTTTGGCGGGAGTGCCTACGAGCAGTACTTC. Translation gives CAWSFGGSAYEQYF.

The V and J genes are TRBV27 and TRBJ2-1, with D maybe TRBD2 (5 bases). The V gene lost 0 bases and the J gene lost 5 bases, with 8 bases spanning the gap. Germline-derived CDR1 and CDR2 are MNHEY and SMNVEV (reference sequence). CDR3 length: 14 amino acids. The CDR3 spells CASSLSRANNEQFF. For the CDR3, the DNA is TGTGCCAGCAGTTTATCGCGGGCTAACAATGAGCAGTTCTTC.

This clone occurred a few times. This chain's CDR3 is CASSLQGAISGNTIYF. CDR3 sequence (DNA): TGCGCCAGCAGCTTGCAGGGGGCGATCTCGGGAAACACCATATATTTT. The chain carries TRBV5-1 and TRBJ1-3, with 8 bases fitting TRBD1. The CDR3 contains 16 residues. The germline V gene encodes CDR1 SGHRS and CDR2 YFSETQ. J gave up 4 bases and V 1 base, and 7 bases lay outside the gene matches.

This chain connects TRBV11-2 to TRBJ2-3, with 7 positions matching TRBD2. V was clipped by 5 bases and J by 9 bases; unmatched bases: 17. This CDR3 has 16 residues. Per the germline V gene, CDR1 is SGHAT and CDR2 is FQNNGV. CDR3 DNA sequence: TGTGCCAGCAGCCCACCTTCTAACGCGGGAGTAAGAACGCAGTATTTT. This sequence encodes CASSPPSNAGVRTQYF.

The genes are TRBV7-2 and TRBJ2-7, with D perhaps TRBD2 (6 bases). This CDR3 comprises 16 residues. The V gene lost 1 base and the J gene lost 6 bases, with 19 bases spanning the gap. In germline, CDR1 is SGHTA, CDR2 FQGNSA. The CDR3, as DNA: TGTGCCAGCAGCTTAGGACCCGGGGGTATAGGTAGCGAGCAGTACTTC. It yields the protein CASSLGPGGIGSEQYF.

The chain combines TRBV27 with TRBJ2-4; 7 bases fit TRBD1. Germline V CDR1 and CDR2: MNHEY, SMNVEV (reference sequence). The CDR3 is made up of 13 amino acids. V dropped 8 bases and J dropped 9; count of bases not matched to a gene: 10. CDR3: CASRLTGVGIQYF. The CDR3 DNA is TGTGCCAGCCGCCTAACAGGGGTTGGCATTCAGTACTTC.

There are a few counts of this clone. The chain recombines TRBV28 with TRBJ2-5; a possible D gene is TRBD1 (5 bases). Germline V gives CDR1 MDHEN, CDR2 SYDVKM. This CDR3 region has 11 residues. V lost 4 bases and J lost 11, with 11 bases in between. CDR3 region: CASSSPTEQYF. The CDR3, as DNA: TGTGCCAGCAGTTCCCCGACAGAGCAGTACTTC.

V and J are TRBV18 and TRBJ2-7, with TRBD2 matching over 10 bases. The CDR3 covers 16 residues. The V and J ends lost 3 bases and 1 base, in that order; junction bases with no gene match: 6. In germline, CDR1 is KGHSH, CDR2 LQKENI. The CDR3 sequence: CASSPDLAGVSYEQYF. CDR3 in DNA: TGTGCCAGCTCACCGGACCTAGCGGGGGTATCCTACGAGCAGTACTTC.

The chain couples TRBV2 to TRBJ2-7; 7 nucleotides match TRBD2. J gave up 6 bases and V 5 bases, and 25 bases lay outside the gene matches. The CDR3 loop spans 19 amino acids. Germline values: CDR1 SNHLY, CDR2 FYNNEI. This CDR3 is CASSLPTYWTSRLMGEQYF. CDR3 DNA: TGTGCCAGCAGTCTTCCGACGTATTGGACTAGTAGGCTTATGGGCGAGCAGTACTTC. The whole variable domain, filled in from reference TRBV2 and TRBJ2-7, reads EPEVTQTPSHQVTQMGQEVILRCVPISNHLYFYWYRQILGQKVEFLVSFYNNEISEKSEIFDDQFSVERPDGSNFTLKIRSTKLEDSAMYFCASSLPTYWTSRLMGEQYFGPGTRLTVT.

The chain combines TRBV21-1 with TRBJ2-3; the DNA was not compared with TRBD2, the D call given in the table. TRBV21-1 is a listed pseudogene. The CDR3 spans 16 residues. DNA for the CDR3: TGTGCCAGCAGTTCCATAGCGGGCCAAATCACAGATACGCAGTATTTT. Residues: CASSSIAGQITDTQYF.

The chain combines TRBV6-1 with TRBJ1-4; D may be TRBD1 (6 bases). V was pared by 6 bases and J by 7 bases, with 15 bases between. The germline CDR1 and CDR2 sequences are MNHNS and SASEGT. The CDR3 totals 14 residues. The CDR3 protein is CASRPRGRGEKLFF. The CDR3 DNA reads TGTGCCAGCAGACCTAGGGGGAGGGGTGAAAAACTGTTTTTT.

The V call is TRBV27, the J call TRBJ1-2; D call uncertain. CDR3 length equals 13 residues. Trimming stripped 2 bases from V and 7 bases from J, with 11 bases between. Germline V gene sequence: CDR1 MNHEY, CDR2 SMNVEV (reference sequence). CDR3 protein: CASSLGHLSGYTF. The CDR3 bases are TGTGCCAGCAGTTTAGGGCATCTCTCTGGCTACACCTTC.

V is TRBV25-1 and J is TRBJ2-5; 13 nucleotides line up with TRBD2. This CDR3 region has 16 residues. V gave up 4 bases and J gave up 2 bases; unmatched junction bases: 4. Germline loops: CDR1 MGHDK, CDR2 SYGVNS. CDR3 sequence: CASSAWTSGSQETQYF. As DNA, the CDR3 is TGTGCCAGCAGTGCTTGGACTAGCGGGAGTCAAGAGACCCAGTACTTC.

With regard to this clone: At one end, the junction sequence differs from germline, possibly due to a read error. The chain employs TRBV28 and TRBJ2-1; D gene unclear. CDR1 and CDR2 (germline): MDHEN, SYDVKM. The CDR3 length is 10 residues. DNA for the CDR3: TGTGCCAGCAGTTACAGTGAGCAGTTCTTC. Amino acids: CASSYSEQFF.